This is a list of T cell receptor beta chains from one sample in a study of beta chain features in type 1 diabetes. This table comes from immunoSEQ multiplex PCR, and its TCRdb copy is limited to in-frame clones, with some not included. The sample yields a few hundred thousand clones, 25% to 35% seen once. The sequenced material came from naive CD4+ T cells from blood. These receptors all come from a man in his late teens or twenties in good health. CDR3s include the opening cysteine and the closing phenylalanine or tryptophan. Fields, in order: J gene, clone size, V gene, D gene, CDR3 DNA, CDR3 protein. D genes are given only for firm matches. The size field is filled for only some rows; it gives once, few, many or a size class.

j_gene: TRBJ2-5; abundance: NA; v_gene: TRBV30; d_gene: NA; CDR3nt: TGTGCCTACTCCCGGGTGCAGGTGGCCCAGTACTTC; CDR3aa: CAYSRVQVAQYF
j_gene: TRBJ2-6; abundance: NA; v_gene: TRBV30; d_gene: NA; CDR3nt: TGTGCCTGGAGTGTTTTCAGAGTAAGCTCTGGGGCCAACGTCCTGACTTTC; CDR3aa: CAWSVFRVSSGANVLTF
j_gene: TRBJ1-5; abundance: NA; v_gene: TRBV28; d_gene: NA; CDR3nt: TGTGCCAGCACCCTCGGTTTCAATCAGCCCCAGCATTTT; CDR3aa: CASTLGFNQPQHF
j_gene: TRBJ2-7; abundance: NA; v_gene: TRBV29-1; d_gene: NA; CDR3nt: TGCAGCGTTGGGGTTCTCGGCGAGCAGTACTTC; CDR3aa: CSVGVLGEQYF
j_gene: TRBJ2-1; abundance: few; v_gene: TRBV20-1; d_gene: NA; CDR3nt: TGCAGTGTCTCCTACAATGAGCAGTTCTTC; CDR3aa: CSVSYNEQFF
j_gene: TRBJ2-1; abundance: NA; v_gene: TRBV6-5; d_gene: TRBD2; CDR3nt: TGTGCCAGCAGTCAACTTAGCGGGAGAGCCCAACTTTTCTTC; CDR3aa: CASSQLSGRAQLFF
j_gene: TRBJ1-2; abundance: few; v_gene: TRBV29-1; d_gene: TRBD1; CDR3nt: TGCAGCGCCGGGACAGGGCCTAACTATGGCTACACCTTC; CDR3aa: CSAGTGPNYGYTF
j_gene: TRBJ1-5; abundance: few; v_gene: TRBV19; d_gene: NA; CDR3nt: TGTGCCAGTAGTATAGTAGCAGAGATGGGTCAGCCCCAGCATTTT; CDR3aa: CASSIVAEMGQPQHF
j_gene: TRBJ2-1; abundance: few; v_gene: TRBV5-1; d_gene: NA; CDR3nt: TGCGCCAGCAGCTTGGCCGGCCAGAGATACAATGAGCAGTTCTTC; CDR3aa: CASSLAGQRYNEQFF
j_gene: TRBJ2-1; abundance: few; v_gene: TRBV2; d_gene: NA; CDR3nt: TGTGCCAGCAGGATAACGGACTCTAAGCAGTTCTTC; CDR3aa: CASRITDSKQFF
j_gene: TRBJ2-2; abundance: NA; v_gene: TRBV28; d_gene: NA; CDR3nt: TGTGCCAGCAGCCAGGGTTTTACCGGGGAGCTGTTTTTT; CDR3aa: CASSQGFTGELFF
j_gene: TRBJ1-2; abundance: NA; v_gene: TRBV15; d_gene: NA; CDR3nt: TGTGCCACCGGGAATACACGGGATGGCTACACCTTC; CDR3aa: CATGNTRDGYTF
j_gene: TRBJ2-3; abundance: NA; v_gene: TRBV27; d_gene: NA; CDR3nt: TGTGCCAGCAGTTTAATAGACGGAGGCACAGATACGCAGTATTTT; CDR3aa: CASSLIDGGTDTQYF
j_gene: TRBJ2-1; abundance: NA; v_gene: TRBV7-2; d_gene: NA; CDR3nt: TGTGCCAGCAGCTCCAGGTACAATGAGCAGTTCTTC; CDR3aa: CASSSRYNEQFF
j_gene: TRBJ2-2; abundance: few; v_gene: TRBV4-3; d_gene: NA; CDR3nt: TGCGCCAGCAGCCAAGCGGGTCCCCCGGGGAACACCGGGGAGCTGTTTTTT; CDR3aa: CASSQAGPPGNTGELFF